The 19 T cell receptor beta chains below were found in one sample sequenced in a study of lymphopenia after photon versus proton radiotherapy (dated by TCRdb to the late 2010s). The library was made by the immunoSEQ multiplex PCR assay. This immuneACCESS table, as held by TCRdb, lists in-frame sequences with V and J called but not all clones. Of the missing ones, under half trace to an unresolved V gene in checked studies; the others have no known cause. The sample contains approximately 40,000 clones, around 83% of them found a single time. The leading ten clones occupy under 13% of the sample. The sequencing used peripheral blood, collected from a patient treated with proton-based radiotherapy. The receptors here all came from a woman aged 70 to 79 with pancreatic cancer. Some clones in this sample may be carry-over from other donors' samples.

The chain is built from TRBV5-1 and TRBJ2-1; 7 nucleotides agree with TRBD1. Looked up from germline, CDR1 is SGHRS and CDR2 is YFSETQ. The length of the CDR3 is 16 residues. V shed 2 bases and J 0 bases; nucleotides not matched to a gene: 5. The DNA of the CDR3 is TGCGCCAGCAGCTTTTCGACAGGGAGCTCCTACAATGAGCAGTTCTTC. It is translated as CASSFSTGSSYNEQFF. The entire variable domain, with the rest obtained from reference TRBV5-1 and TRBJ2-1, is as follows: KAGVTQTPRYLIKTRGQQVTLSCSPISGHRSVSWYQQTPGQGLQFLFEYFSETQRNKGNFPGRFSGRQFSNSRSEMNVSTLELGDSALYLCASSFSTGSSYNEQFFGPGTRLTVL.

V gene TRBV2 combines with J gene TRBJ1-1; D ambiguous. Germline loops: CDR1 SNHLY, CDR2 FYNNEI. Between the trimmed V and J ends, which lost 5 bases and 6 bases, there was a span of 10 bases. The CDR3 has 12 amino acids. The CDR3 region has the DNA TGTGCCAGCAGTCTTTTTTTACCTGAAGCTTTCTTT. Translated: CASSLFLPEAFF.

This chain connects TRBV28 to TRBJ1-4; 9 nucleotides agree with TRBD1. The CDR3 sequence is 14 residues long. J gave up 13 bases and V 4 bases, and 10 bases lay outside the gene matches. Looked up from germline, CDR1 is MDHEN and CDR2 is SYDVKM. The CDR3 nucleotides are TGTGCCAGCAGTTCACAGGGGGCGGGGTGGGGACTGTTTTTT. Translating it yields CASSSQGAGWGLFF.

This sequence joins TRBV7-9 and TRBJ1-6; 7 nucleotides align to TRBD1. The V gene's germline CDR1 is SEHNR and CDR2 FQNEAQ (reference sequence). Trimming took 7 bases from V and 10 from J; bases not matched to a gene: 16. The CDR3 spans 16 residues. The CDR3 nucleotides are TGTGCCAGCACCTCCCCCCAGGGAGGGACAGAATCACCCCTCCACTTT. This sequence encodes CASTSPQGGTESPLHF. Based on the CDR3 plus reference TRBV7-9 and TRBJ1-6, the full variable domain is DTGVSQNPRHKITKRGQNVTFRCDPISEHNRLYWYRQTLGQGPEFLTYFQNEAQLEKSRLLSDRFSAERPKGSFSTLEIQRTEQGDSAMYLCASTSPQGGTESPLHFGNGTRLTVT.

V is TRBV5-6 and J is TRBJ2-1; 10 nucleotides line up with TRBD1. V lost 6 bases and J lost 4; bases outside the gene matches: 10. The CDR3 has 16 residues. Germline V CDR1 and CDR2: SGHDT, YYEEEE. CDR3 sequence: CASTAQGQGFYNEQFF. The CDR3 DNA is TGTGCCAGCACCGCACAGGGACAGGGGTTTTACAATGAGCAGTTCTTC.

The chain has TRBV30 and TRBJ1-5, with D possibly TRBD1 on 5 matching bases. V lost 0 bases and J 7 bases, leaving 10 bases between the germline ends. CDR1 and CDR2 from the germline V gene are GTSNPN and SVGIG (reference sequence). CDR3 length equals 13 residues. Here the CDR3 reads CAWSVTGDQPQHF. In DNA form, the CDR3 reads TGTGCCTGGAGTGTAACTGGGGACCAGCCCCAGCATTTT.

CDR3 coding DNA: TGTGCCAGCAGCTCAGCGGCCGTTCAAGAGACCCAGTACTTC. This codes for CASSSAAVQETQYF. The gene calls are TRBV7-2 and TRBJ2-5; D possibly corresponds to TRBD2 (5 bases). The CDR3 totals 14 residues. With 4 bases removed from V and 2 bases from J, the gap between germline ends came to 11 bases. CDR1 SGHTA and CDR2 FQGNSA come from the germline V gene.

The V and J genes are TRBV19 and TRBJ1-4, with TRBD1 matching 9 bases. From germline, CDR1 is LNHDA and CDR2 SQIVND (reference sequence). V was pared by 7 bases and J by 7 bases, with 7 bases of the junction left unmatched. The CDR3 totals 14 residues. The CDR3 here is CASTTGQGSEKLFF. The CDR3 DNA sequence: TGTGCCAGTACCACGGGACAGGGAAGTGAAAAACTGTTTTTT.

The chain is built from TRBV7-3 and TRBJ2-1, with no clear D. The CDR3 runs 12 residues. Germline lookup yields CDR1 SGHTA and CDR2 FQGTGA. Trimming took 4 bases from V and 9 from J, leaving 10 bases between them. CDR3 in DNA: TGTGCCAGCAGCTCCAGGCTTTTTGAGCAGTTCTTC. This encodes CASSSRLFEQFF. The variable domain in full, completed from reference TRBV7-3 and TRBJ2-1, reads GAGVSQTPSNKVTEKGKYVELRCDPISGHTALYWYRQSLGQGPEFLIYFQGTGAADDSGLPNDRFFAVRPEGSVSTLKIQRTERGDSAVYLCASSSRLFEQFFGPGTRLTVL.

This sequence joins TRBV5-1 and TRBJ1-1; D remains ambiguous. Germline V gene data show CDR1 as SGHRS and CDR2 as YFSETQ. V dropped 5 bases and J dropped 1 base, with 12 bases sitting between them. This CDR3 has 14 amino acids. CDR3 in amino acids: CASRRMDGNTEAFF. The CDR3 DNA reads TGCGCCAGCAGGCGGATGGACGGGAACACTGAAGCTTTCTTT.

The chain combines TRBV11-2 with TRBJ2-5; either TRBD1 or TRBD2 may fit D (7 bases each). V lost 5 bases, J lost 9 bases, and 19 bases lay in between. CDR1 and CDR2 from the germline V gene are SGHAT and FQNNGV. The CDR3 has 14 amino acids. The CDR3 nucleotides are TGTGCCAGCAGCCAATACAGGGGAGGGGCGGCCCAGTACTTC. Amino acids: CASSQYRGGAAQYF.

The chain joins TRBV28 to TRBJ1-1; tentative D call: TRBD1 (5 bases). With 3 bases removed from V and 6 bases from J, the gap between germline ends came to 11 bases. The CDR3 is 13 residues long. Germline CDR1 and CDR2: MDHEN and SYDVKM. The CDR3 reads CASSFQGRAEAFF. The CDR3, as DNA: TGTGCCAGCAGTTTCCAGGGTAGGGCTGAAGCTTTCTTT.

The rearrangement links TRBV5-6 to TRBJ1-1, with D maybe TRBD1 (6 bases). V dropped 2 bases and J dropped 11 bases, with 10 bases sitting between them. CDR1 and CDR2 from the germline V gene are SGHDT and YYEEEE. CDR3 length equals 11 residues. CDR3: CASSFGGSAFF. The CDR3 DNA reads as TGTGCCAGCAGCTTTGGGGGCTCGGCTTTCTTT.

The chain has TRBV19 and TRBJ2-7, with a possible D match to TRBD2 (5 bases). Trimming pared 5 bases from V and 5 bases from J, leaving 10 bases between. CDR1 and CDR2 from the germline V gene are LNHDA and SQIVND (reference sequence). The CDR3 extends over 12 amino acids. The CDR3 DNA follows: TGTGCCAGTAGTTCCGGGCGGGACGAGCAGTACTTC. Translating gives CASSSGRDEQYF.

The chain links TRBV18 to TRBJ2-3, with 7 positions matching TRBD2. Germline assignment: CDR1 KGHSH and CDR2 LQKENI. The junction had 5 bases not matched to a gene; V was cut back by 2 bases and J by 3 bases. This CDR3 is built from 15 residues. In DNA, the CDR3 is TGTGCCAGCTCACCAGGTAGCGGGTTAACAGATACGCAGTATTTT. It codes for CASSPGSGLTDTQYF.

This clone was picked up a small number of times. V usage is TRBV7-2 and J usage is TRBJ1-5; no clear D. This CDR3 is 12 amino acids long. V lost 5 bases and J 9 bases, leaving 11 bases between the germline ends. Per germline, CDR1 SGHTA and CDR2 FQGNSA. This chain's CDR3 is CASSTPSGPQHF. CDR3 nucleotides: TGTGCCAGCAGCACTCCATCCGGGCCCCAGCATTTT.

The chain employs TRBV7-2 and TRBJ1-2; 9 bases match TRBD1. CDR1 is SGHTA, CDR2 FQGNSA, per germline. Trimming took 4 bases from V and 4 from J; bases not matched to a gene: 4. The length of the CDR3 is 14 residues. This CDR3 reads CASSSEGQGYGYTF. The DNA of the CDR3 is TGTGCCAGCAGCTCTGAGGGACAGGGCTATGGCTACACCTTC. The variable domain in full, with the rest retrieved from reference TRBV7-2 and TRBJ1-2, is GAGVSQSPSNKVTEKGKDVELRCDPISGHTALYWYRQSLGQGLEFLIYFQGNSAPDKSGLPSDRFSAERTGGSVSTLTIQRTQQEDSAVYLCASSSEGQGYGYTFGSGTRLTVV.

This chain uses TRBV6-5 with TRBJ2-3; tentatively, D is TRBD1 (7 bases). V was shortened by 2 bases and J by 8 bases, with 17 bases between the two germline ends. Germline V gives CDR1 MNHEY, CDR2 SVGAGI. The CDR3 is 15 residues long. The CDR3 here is CASSYLQGGRSTQYF. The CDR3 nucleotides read TGTGCCAGCAGTTACCTCCAGGGGGGTAGAAGTACGCAGTATTTT.

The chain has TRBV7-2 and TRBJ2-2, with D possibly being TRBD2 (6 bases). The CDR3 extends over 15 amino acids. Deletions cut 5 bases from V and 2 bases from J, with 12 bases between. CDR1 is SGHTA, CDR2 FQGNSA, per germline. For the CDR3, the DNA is TGTGCCAGCAGCCAAATAGCGGTTAACACCGGGGAGCTGTTTTTT. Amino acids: CASSQIAVNTGELFF. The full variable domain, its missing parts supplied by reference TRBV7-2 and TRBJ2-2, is GAGVSQSPSNKVTEKGKDVELRCDPISGHTALYWYRQSLGQGLEFLIYFQGNSAPDKSGLPSDRFSAERTGGSVSTLTIQRTQQEDSAVYLCASSQIAVNTGELFFGEGSRLTVL.